This T cell receptor (beta chain) was recorded in a study of T cells in Graves' hyperthyroidism and ophthalmopathy. Using RNA transcripts as the source, TCR beta CDR3 regions were amplified. Researchers ran a first-round RT-PCR on the TCR CDR3 using the HTBI primer set. Each CDR3 protein is one row after TCRdb ran MiXCR on the multiplex PCR reads. The sample shows about 350,000 distinct CDR3 sequences, over 11% of them seen only once. Trimming removed 7 bases from V and 5 bases from J; junction bases left unmatched: 12. The CDR3 sequence is 15 residues long. The germline CDR1 and CDR2 sequences are SGHRS and YFSETQ. This clonotype was recorded a few times.

The chain joins TRBV5-1 to TRBJ2-1, with TRBD2 identical over 7 bases. The source material was blood. The origin of this receptor is a woman in her twenties or thirties with Graves' hyperthyroidism. This CDR3 is CASLGEGTRNNEQFF. For the CDR3, the DNA is TGCGCCAGCCTAGGGGAGGGGACTCGCAACAATGAGCAGTTCTTC.